This T cell receptor (beta chain) was recovered during a study of blood T cell repertoires in COVID-19 (dated by TCRdb to 2020 to 2022). Context from the whole study: The collaborator samples originated in the United States, Italy and Spain and spanned the acute and convalescent phases of COVID-19. Where available, HLA class I and class II types were taken from metadata supplied by the sample provider and were not determined by assay-based typing. Deeply sampled blood TCRbeta repertoires from subjects exposed to, actively infected with, or recovered from COVID-19 were included in the dataset. Samples came from the ongoing ImmuneRACE study (first 160 participants) plus 1,254 subjects from 6 global collaborators. The repertoires were made available in a free public database intended to serve as a resource for research on the immune response to SARS-CoV-2. Sample metadata almost always included a de-identified subject ID, COVID-19 status, age in years and sex. The material from the prospective study consisted of cDNA or gDNA derived from T cells, B-cell-depleted T cells, or PBMCs. Paper-wide results and their limitations: How much clinical and demographic metadata was included differed by source and by participant, and the metadata was provided uncurated.

TCRbeta CDR3 regions were amplified from genomic DNA using the immunoSEQ Assay, a bias-controlled multiplex PCR. Regarding the original processing steps: Nucleated cell counts per sample were estimated from amplification of reference gene primers within the assay. To quantify the absolute abundance of each unique TCRbeta CDR3 rearrangement, sequence reads were collapsed and filtered. For each sample, productive Simpson clonality was calculated by taking the square root of Simpson's diversity index across productive rearrangements. TCRdb provides this immuneACCESS table in a form limited to in-frame rearrangements. Some clones are lacking; in checked studies, under half of them reflect an unresolved V gene, and why the rest are absent is not known. V, J and clone size reflect that table, while D and trimming were determined from the DNA. This sample is represented by over 85,000 clones; around 87% of them were singletons. The leading ten clones occupy less than 5% of the sample.

V is trimmed back by 6 bases and J by 4 bases, and the junction contains 10 bases that no gene match accounts for. CDR1 and CDR2 were assigned from the germline V gene (reference sequence) as LNHDA and SQIVND. From the cysteine through the phenylalanine, the CDR3 covers 15 amino acids. Left in the record is the CDR3 DNA by itself, 45 bases read in frame from the first base. Each collaborating institution followed its own protocols to collect whole blood in K2EDTA tubes. For TCRbeta analysis, collaborators shipped samples as frozen whole blood, isolated PBMCs, or DNA extracted from either of those sample types. Concerning this clone: This receptor's antigen is unknown. Within one base of it there is no much larger clone, and no base qualities were kept.

The chain uses TRBV19 and TRBJ2-3, and TRBD2 aligns with 7 junction nucleotides. Material: peripheral blood. This sequence originates from a woman older than 75 with acute or convalescent COVID-19. The CDR3 amino acid sequence is: CASRESGVSSDTQYF. The bases read TGTGCCAGTAGAGAAAGCGGGGTAAGCTCAGATACGCAGTATTTT.